This T cell receptor (beta chain) was observed in a study of lymphopenia after photon versus proton radiotherapy. In regard to this clone: Its target is not known.

TCRdb's table, derived via immunoSEQ multiplex PCR, lists solely in-frame clones and lacks some. The sample records about 160,000 clones, about 88% being singletons. Points from the study as a whole: Survival link was tested only in deceased patients; proton benefit remains a possibility.

Sequencing used peripheral blood, obtained from a patient treated with photon-based radiotherapy. The sequence was collected from a man between 50 and 59 years old with gastric cancer.

Written as DNA, the CDR3 is TGTGCCAGCAGTGGACCGGGACTAGCGGGGTACTACGAGCAGTACTTC. This translates into CASSGPGLAGYYEQYF. The genes are TRBV6-6 and TRBJ2-7; 13 bases match TRBD2. The trim removed 5 bases at V and 3 bases at J, leaving 7 bases unmatched. The germline V gene encodes CDR1 MNHNY and CDR2 SVGAGI (reference sequence). The CDR3 has 16 residues.